Listed here are 12 T cell receptor beta chains from one sample, sequenced in a study of T cells in localized non-small cell lung cancer. TCRdb's table, derived via immunoSEQ multiplex PCR, lists solely in-frame clones and lacks some. The sample records about 43,000 clones, roughly nine tenths being singletons. The sample was PBMCs, taken before any cancer treatment. These receptors originate from a woman aged 40-75 years with stage II lung adenocarcinoma.

This clone has just a few counts. The chain has TRBV7-9 and TRBJ2-1; D call uncertain. Trimming took 1 base from V and 10 from J, leaving 11 bases between them. Germline V gene lookup returns CDR1 SEHNR and CDR2 FQNEAQ (reference sequence). The length of the CDR3 is 13 residues. The CDR3 reads CASSLVGPEEQFF. CDR3 DNA sequence: TGTGCCAGCAGCTTAGTGGGCCCTGAAGAGCAGTTCTTC.

The rearrangement links TRBV5-1 to TRBJ2-2, with 10 bases fitting TRBD2. Per germline, CDR1 SGHRS and CDR2 YFSETQ. With 4 bases clipped from V and 3 bases from J, the junction kept 6 bases outside the gene matches. CDR3 length: 16 residues. The CDR3 nucleotides read TGCGCCAGCAGCCCAACTAGCGGGGCGTACACCGGGGAGCTGTTTTTT. Encoded protein: CASSPTSGAYTGELFF.

This chain joins TRBV18 and TRBJ1-3, with 7 bases lining up with TRBD1. CDR1 is KGHSH and CDR2 is LQKENI in the germline V gene. J gave up 1 base and V 5 bases, and 2 bases lay outside the gene matches. The length of the CDR3 is 14 residues. CDR3 in amino acids: CASSAGGSGNTIYF. The DNA of the CDR3 is TGTGCCAGCTCAGCAGGGGGGTCTGGAAACACCATATATTTT.

This chain joins TRBV5-5 and TRBJ1-5; no firm D call. V was clipped by 0 bases and J by 1 base, with 2 bases between them. Germline CDR1 is SGHKS and CDR2 is YYEKEE (reference sequence). This CDR3 spans 13 amino acids. CDR3 sequence reads: CASSLDSNQPQHF. The CDR3 bases are TGTGCCAGCAGCTTGGACAGCAATCAGCCCCAGCATTTT.

The J gene is TRBJ1-4, the V gene TRBV7-8; 9 positions match TRBD1. With V trimmed by 6 bases and J by 6 bases, 5 bases remained unmatched. Germline V gene sequence: CDR1 SGHVS, CDR2 FQNEAQ. The CDR3 is made up of 14 amino acids. The CDR3 bases are TGTGCCAGCAGGCTGACAGGGGGTTATGAAAAACTGTTTTTT. Amino acids: CASRLTGGYEKLFF.

The V and J genes are TRBV23-1 and TRBJ2-1; D is possibly TRBD2 (8 bases). Being an ORF, TRBV23-1 has a function that is uncertain. Trimming took 8 bases from V and 5 from J, leaving 19 bases between them. This CDR3 contains 15 residues. CDR3 nucleotides: TGCGCCAGCCCTCAGGGGGGGACTAGGAACAATGAGCAGTTCTTC. Encoded protein: CASPQGGTRNNEQFF.

The gene calls are TRBV19 and TRBJ2-3, with 9 bases matching TRBD1. With V trimmed by 5 bases and J by 1 base, 10 bases remained unmatched. The CDR3 is 17 amino acids. Germline V gene data show CDR1 as LNHDA and CDR2 as SQIVND (reference sequence). CDR3 region: CASSWGQGIPGTDTQYF. The CDR3 nucleotides read TGTGCCAGTAGTTGGGGACAGGGAATTCCGGGCACAGATACGCAGTATTTT.

This chain connects TRBV5-1 to TRBJ1-6; D remains unclear. The CDR3 length is 12 residues. CDR1 and CDR2 from the germline V gene are SGHRS and YFSETQ. Trimming removed 4 bases from V and 5 bases from J, with 4 bases in between. The CDR3 sequence: CASSVDNSPLHF. For the CDR3, the DNA is TGCGCCAGCAGCGTCGATAATTCACCCCTCCACTTT.

This clone is medium-sized in the sample. The chain employs TRBV6-1 and TRBJ1-1; perhaps TRBD1 as D (5 bases). V was clipped by 3 bases and J by 1 base, with 9 bases between them. There are 14 residues in the CDR3. Germline-derived CDR1 and CDR2 are MNHNS and SASEGT. The CDR3 sequence is CASSETVENTEAFF. The CDR3 bases are TGTGCCAGCAGTGAGACAGTTGAGAACACTGAAGCTTTCTTT.

The chain employs TRBV18 and TRBJ1-2, with D perhaps matching TRBD1 (6 bases). V was clipped by 2 bases and J by 4 bases, with 20 bases between them. CDR3 length: 17 residues. From germline, CDR1 is KGHSH and CDR2 LQKENI. In DNA, the CDR3 is TGTGCCAGCTCACCAATGACAAACACAGGGAGGTCCTATGGCTACACCTTC. This translates into CASSPMTNTGRSYGYTF.

This chain joins TRBV9 and TRBJ1-5; D not certain. The CDR3 loop spans 15 amino acids. Germline V gene lookup returns CDR1 SGDLS and CDR2 YYNGEE. Deletions cut 1 base from V and 0 bases from J, with 8 bases between. The CDR3 protein is CASSVNGDSNQPQHF. Written as DNA, the CDR3 is TGTGCCAGCAGCGTAAACGGAGATAGCAATCAGCCCCAGCATTTT.

The chain recombines TRBV6-5 with TRBJ1-4, with 8 bases aligning to TRBD1. Trimming cost V 6 bases and J 7 bases; bases outside gene matches: 4. CDR3 length equals 13 residues. Germline CDR1 is MNHEY and CDR2 is SVGAGI. The CDR3 protein is CASSGQGSEKLFF. Written as DNA, the CDR3 is TGTGCCAGCAGCGGACAGGGAAGTGAAAAACTGTTTTTT.